A selection of T cell receptor beta chains follows, all from one sample in a study of blood T cells in healthy people across ages. One entry per CDR3 protein, called by TCRdb with MiXCR from the 5' RACE reads. The sample has over 1.5 million distinct CDR3 sequences, around 50% seen once. Sequenced material: blood. The receptors were gathered from a middle-aged woman in good health. The CDR3 runs from the conserved cysteine through the conserved F or W. A D gene is named only where the DNA matches it firmly. Clone size, where shown, is once, few, many, or a class for clones that have expanded.

v_gene: TRBV7-9; abundance: once; d_gene: .; j_gene: TRBJ2-7; CDR3aa: CASSLALELAHEREQYF; CDR3nt: TGTGCCAGCAGCTTAGCGTTAGAGCTAGCCCACGAACGAGAGCAGTACTTC
v_gene: TRBV12-3/TRBV12-4; abundance: few; d_gene: .; j_gene: TRBJ2-4; CDR3aa: CASSKMGLQGDIQYF; CDR3nt: TGTGCCAGCAGCAAGATGGGACTCCAAGGTGACATTCAGTACTTC
v_gene: TRBV9; abundance: .; d_gene: .; j_gene: TRBJ2-1; CDR3aa: CASSVVQGATNEQFF; CDR3nt: TGTGCCAGCAGCGTAGTGCAAGGGGCAACCAATGAGCAGTTCTTC
v_gene: TRBV4-2; abundance: .; d_gene: .; j_gene: TRBJ2-5; CDR3aa: CASSQVAPGQETQYF; CDR3nt: TGTGCCAGCAGCCAAGTTGCCCCAGGTCAAGAGACCCAGTACTTC
v_gene: TRBV4-2; abundance: .; d_gene: .; j_gene: TRBJ2-7; CDR3aa: CASSQDMGESSSYEQYF; CDR3nt: TGTGCCAGCAGCCAAGATATGGGGGAATCGAGCTCCTACGAGCAGTACTTC
v_gene: TRBV12-3/TRBV12-4; abundance: .; d_gene: TRBD1; j_gene: TRBJ2-6; CDR3aa: CASRDRATGANVLTF; CDR3nt: TGTGCCAGCAGGGACAGGGCTACTGGGGCCAACGTCCTGACTTTC
v_gene: TRBV28; abundance: .; d_gene: .; j_gene: TRBJ2-3; CDR3aa: CASSEPTVSEADTQYF; CDR3nt: TGTGCCAGCAGTGAACCGACAGTATCGGAAGCAGATACGCAGTATTTT
v_gene: TRBV12-5; abundance: .; d_gene: .; j_gene: TRBJ2-3; CDR3aa: CASGLYSTDTQYF; CDR3nt: TGTGCTAGTGGTTTATATAGCACAGATACGCAGTATTTT
v_gene: TRBV7-9; abundance: .; d_gene: .; j_gene: TRBJ2-3; CDR3aa: CASSLAGIGADTQYF; CDR3nt: TGTGCCAGCAGCTTAGCAGGGATAGGCGCAGATACGCAGTATTTT
v_gene: TRBV5-1; abundance: .; d_gene: TRBD1; j_gene: TRBJ2-7; CDR3aa: CASSSTGESFYEQYF; CDR3nt: TGCGCCAGCAGCTCGACAGGGGAAAGTTTCTACGAGCAGTACTTC
v_gene: TRBV4-2; abundance: .; d_gene: TRBD2; j_gene: TRBJ2-5; CDR3aa: CASSSRLAGGTSETQYF; CDR3nt: TGTGCCAGCAGCTCAAGACTAGCGGGGGGTACTTCAGAGACCCAGTACTTC
v_gene: TRBV5-5; abundance: few; d_gene: TRBD1; j_gene: TRBJ2-1; CDR3aa: CASSLWQGAPNEQFF; CDR3nt: TGTGCCAGCAGCTTGTGGCAGGGGGCCCCCAATGAGCAGTTCTTC
v_gene: TRBV24-1; abundance: once; d_gene: .; j_gene: TRBJ2-5; CDR3aa: CATSDRGRGETQYF; CDR3nt: TGTGCCACCAGTGATAGGGGACGAGGGGAGACCCAGTACTTC
v_gene: TRBV6-2/TRBV6-3; abundance: .; d_gene: TRBD1; j_gene: TRBJ2-6; CDR3aa: CASSLRGTGGLGANVLTF; CDR3nt: TGTGCCAGCAGTCTCCGCGGGACAGGGGGCCTGGGGGCCAACGTCCTGACTTTC
v_gene: TRBV27; abundance: .; d_gene: .; j_gene: TRBJ1-1; CDR3aa: CASSYQAGAKFKAFF; CDR3nt: TGTGCCAGCAGTTACCAAGCAGGGGCAAAATTTAAAGCTTTCTTT
v_gene: TRBV21-1; abundance: many; d_gene: .; j_gene: TRBJ1-5; CDR3aa: CASRTQGMRGQPQHF; CDR3nt: TGTGCCAGCAGGACACAGGGGATGAGAGGTCAGCCCCAGCATTTT
v_gene: TRBV28; abundance: .; d_gene: .; j_gene: TRBJ2-6; CDR3aa: CASRPDELGANVLTF; CDR3nt: TGTGCCAGCAGGCCGGACGAACTTGGGGCCAACGTCCTGACTTTC
v_gene: TRBV9; abundance: .; d_gene: .; j_gene: TRBJ2-1; CDR3aa: CASSVVPEGNEQFF; CDR3nt: TGTGCCAGCAGCGTAGTGCCAGAGGGCAATGAGCAGTTCTTC
v_gene: TRBV20-1; abundance: .; d_gene: .; j_gene: TRBJ2-5; CDR3aa: CSAMDIQNQETQYF; CDR3nt: TGCAGTGCTATGGATATACAGAACCAAGAGACCCAGTACTTC
v_gene: TRBV24-1; abundance: few; d_gene: .; j_gene: TRBJ1-2; CDR3aa: CATSLVQGSTNYGYTF; CDR3nt: TGTGCCACCAGTCTGGTACAGGGTTCAACTAACTATGGCTACACCTTC
v_gene: TRBV20-1; abundance: .; d_gene: .; j_gene: TRBJ2-1; CDR3aa: CSRLAENEQFF; CDR3nt: TGCAGTAGGCTAGCCGAGAATGAGCAGTTCTTC
v_gene: TRBV6-5; abundance: .; d_gene: .; j_gene: TRBJ1-6; CDR3aa: CASRTVNSPLHF; CDR3nt: TGTGCCAGCAGAACAGTTAATTCACCCCTCCACTTT
v_gene: TRBV3-1; abundance: once; d_gene: .; j_gene: TRBJ1-5; CDR3aa: CASSQGRDFVQPQHF; CDR3nt: TGTGCCAGCAGCCAAGGGCGGGACTTTGTCCAGCCCCAGCATTTT
v_gene: TRBV10-3; abundance: .; d_gene: .; j_gene: TRBJ2-7; CDR3aa: CAIREGRNEQYF; CDR3nt: TGTGCCATTCGCGAAGGGCGGAACGAGCAGTACTTC
v_gene: TRBV7-9; abundance: few; d_gene: TRBD1; j_gene: TRBJ1-2; CDR3aa: CASSLKGAPLGYTF; CDR3nt: TGTGCCAGCAGCTTAAAGGGGGCTCCCTTGGGCTACACCTTC
v_gene: TRBV29-1; abundance: .; d_gene: .; j_gene: TRBJ2-5; CDR3aa: CSAIRTPLYHNEQYF; CDR3nt: TGCAGCGCTATCCGGACACCCCTATATCACAATGAGCAGTACTTC
v_gene: TRBV2; abundance: few; d_gene: .; j_gene: TRBJ2-3; CDR3aa: CASSEVLATQYF; CDR3nt: TGTGCCAGCAGTGAGGTACTAGCAACGCAGTATTTT
v_gene: TRBV28; abundance: few; d_gene: .; j_gene: TRBJ2-7; CDR3aa: CASSSAGLETYEQYF; CDR3nt: TGTGCCAGCAGTTCCGCCGGGCTGGAAACCTACGAGCAGTACTTC
v_gene: TRBV24-1; abundance: .; d_gene: .; j_gene: TRBJ2-3; CDR3aa: CATSEADDGTDTQYF; CDR3nt: TGTGCCACCAGTGAAGCGGACGACGGAACAGATACGCAGTATTTT
v_gene: TRBV6-2/TRBV6-3; abundance: .; d_gene: .; j_gene: TRBJ2-3; CDR3aa: CASRKPVVGDFTDTQYF; CDR3nt: TGTGCCAGCAGAAAACCTGTAGTGGGGGACTTCACAGATACGCAGTATTTT
v_gene: TRBV20-1; abundance: .; d_gene: .; j_gene: TRBJ2-5; CDR3aa: CSANGGHLFEAQYF; CDR3nt: TGCAGTGCGAACGGGGGACACTTATTTGAGGCCCAGTACTTC
v_gene: TRBV11-2; abundance: .; d_gene: .; j_gene: TRBJ2-6; CDR3aa: CASSFWSWGSGGSGANVLTF; CDR3nt: TGTGCCAGCAGCTTTTGGTCTTGGGGGTCAGGGGGGTCTGGGGCCAACGTCCTGACTTTC
v_gene: TRBV5-1; abundance: .; d_gene: .; j_gene: TRBJ1-5; CDR3aa: CASSPGTPGGPQHF; CDR3nt: TGCGCCAGCAGCCCCGGGACTCCTGGGGGGCCCCAGCATTTT
v_gene: TRBV28; abundance: .; d_gene: TRBD1; j_gene: TRBJ2-7; CDR3aa: CASSFWDRVNYEQYF; CDR3nt: TGTGCCAGCAGTTTTTGGGACAGGGTTAACTACGAGCAGTACTTC
v_gene: TRBV29-1; abundance: .; d_gene: .; j_gene: TRBJ1-4; CDR3aa: CAGTDRFYNEKLFF; CDR3nt: TGCGCCGGGACGGACCGGTTTTATAATGAAAAACTGTTTTTT
v_gene: TRBV6-2/TRBV6-3; abundance: few; d_gene: TRBD1; j_gene: TRBJ2-7; CDR3aa: CASRSGQGASYEQYF; CDR3nt: TGTGCCAGCAGGTCTGGACAGGGGGCCTCCTACGAGCAGTACTTC
v_gene: TRBV20-1; abundance: .; d_gene: TRBD2; j_gene: TRBJ2-5; CDR3aa: CSAQGLAIQETQYF; CDR3nt: TGCAGTGCCCAAGGACTAGCGATACAAGAGACCCAGTACTTC
v_gene: TRBV6-1; abundance: .; d_gene: .; j_gene: TRBJ2-4; CDR3aa: CASSVGWGPNIQYF; CDR3nt: TGTGCCAGCAGTGTGGGTTGGGGGCCAAACATTCAGTACTTC
v_gene: TRBV6-2/TRBV6-3; abundance: .; d_gene: TRBD2; j_gene: TRBJ2-5; CDR3aa: CASRRLAGGQETQYF; CDR3nt: TGTGCCAGCAGACGACTAGCGGGGGGGCAAGAGACCCAGTACTTC
v_gene: TRBV6-2/TRBV6-3; abundance: once; d_gene: TRBD1; j_gene: TRBJ2-7; CDR3aa: CASSTQGAEQYF; CDR3nt: TGTGCCAGCAGTACCCAGGGGGCCGAGCAGTACTTC
v_gene: TRBV7-2; abundance: .; d_gene: .; j_gene: TRBJ1-5; CDR3aa: CAGSLDGFPRQPQHF; CDR3nt: TGTGCCGGCAGCTTAGACGGCTTCCCTAGGCAGCCCCAGCATTTT
v_gene: TRBV20-1; abundance: .; d_gene: .; j_gene: TRBJ2-4; CDR3aa: CSARATRAKNIQYF; CDR3nt: TGCAGTGCTAGGGCGACACGAGCCAAAAACATTCAGTACTTC
v_gene: TRBV4-3; abundance: .; d_gene: TRBD2; j_gene: TRBJ2-2; CDR3aa: CASSQGRDYYAGELFF; CDR3nt: TGCGCCAGCAGCCAAGGCCGGGACTACTACGCCGGGGAGCTGTTTTTT
v_gene: TRBV20-1; abundance: .; d_gene: .; j_gene: TRBJ1-1; CDR3aa: CSARDQTGGNTEAFF; CDR3nt: TGCAGTGCTAGAGATCAGACAGGAGGGAACACTGAAGCTTTCTTT
v_gene: TRBV7-8; abundance: .; d_gene: .; j_gene: TRBJ2-3; CDR3aa: CASSALVVAQRKGADTQYF; CDR3nt: TGTGCCAGCAGCGCCCTTGTAGTGGCACAGAGGAAAGGTGCAGATACGCAGTATTTT